The rows below give T cell receptor beta chains drawn from one sample of a study of cytomegalovirus exposure and HLA in healthy donors. TCRdb's table, derived via immunoSEQ multiplex PCR, lists solely in-frame clones and lacks some. Here the sample spans some 180,000 clones, around three quarters being singletons. The specimen was PBMCs. All receptors derive from a woman in her thirties in good health and CMV-seropositive. The conserved cysteine and the conserved F or W are not part of the CDR3 here. The order of the fields is V gene, J gene, CDR3 protein.

TRBV10-3	TRBJ2-5	AISGGAQETQY
TRBV28	TRBJ2-1	ASSLGLAVSSYNEQF
TRBV30	TRBJ1-1	AWEQGANTEAF
TRBV29-1	TRBJ1-2	SVATLTLGYGYT
TRBV11-2	TRBJ1-4	ASKTGTGVSNRKLF
TRBV7-9	TRBJ1-2	ASSPGRYGYT
TRBV5-1	TRBJ2-3	ASSKTGWSTDTQY
TRBV23-1	TRBJ2-7	ASSQSGRGTGEQY
TRBV25-1	TRBJ1-2	ASSEQGSHYGYT
TRBV5-1	TRBJ2-1	ASSVRDRGRNEQF
TRBV10-3	TRBJ2-7	AITENSVYEQY
TRBV4-1	TRBJ2-7	ASSQDDRAISYEQY